The 17 T cell receptor beta chains reported below all come from one sample, sequenced in a study of early T cells in non-severe SARS-CoV-2 infection. TCRdb re-called the 5' RACE reads with MiXCR, one entry per CDR3 protein. The data show about 83,000 distinct CDR3 sequences, around 15% seen once. The material sequenced was whole blood. The source is an adult who was a healthcare worker with PCR-confirmed SARS-CoV-2 infection or an uninfected control (not recorded which).

The chain has TRBV2 and TRBJ2-3; 7 nucleotides align to TRBD1. CDR3 length: 14 amino acids. Unmatched junction bases numbered 4, after V lost 4 bases and J lost 3 bases. The germline V gene encodes CDR1 SNHLY and CDR2 FYNNEI. The CDR3 DNA is TGTGCCAGCAGTGCAGGGGGTCGGACAGATACGCAGTATTTT. Amino acid sequence: CASSAGGRTDTQYF.

At least ten counts were recorded for this clonotype. This chain uses TRBV6-5 with TRBJ2-6, with TRBD2 as a possible D gene (6 bases). Trimming pared 0 bases from V and 2 bases from J, leaving 14 bases between. The germline V gene has CDR1 MNHEY and CDR2 SVGAGI. CDR3 length equals 18 residues. In DNA, the CDR3 is TGTGCCAGCAGTTACTCCCAGTTAGCGGTTGCTGGGGCCAACGTCCTGACTTTC. The encoded protein is CASSYSQLAVAGANVLTF.

This clonotype was picked up a small number of times. The chain links TRBV30 to TRBJ2-1, with a weak D call TRBD2 (5 bases). V lost 4 bases, J lost 6 bases, and 10 bases lay in between. This CDR3 spans 12 amino acids. Germline V gene lookup returns CDR1 GTSNPN and CDR2 SVGIG (reference sequence). The CDR3 region is CAWTDGINEQFF. CDR3 in DNA: TGTGCCTGGACGGACGGGATCAATGAGCAGTTCTTC.

Concerning this clonotype itself: A much bigger clone sits one base away, suggesting this may be a read error. This chain connects TRBV6-5 to TRBJ1-2; possible D gene TRBD1, 6 bases. The CDR3 sequence is 14 residues long. Germline V gene data show CDR1 as MNHEY and CDR2 as SVGAGI. The CDR3 DNA is TGTGCCAGCAGTTACTCCAGGGGTGCTTATGGCTACATCTTC. It specifies CASSYSRGAYGYIF.

This clonotype was detected only a few times. The chain is built from TRBV19 and TRBJ2-1, with D perhaps TRBD1 or TRBD2 (5 bases each). Trimming cost V 7 bases and J 0 bases, with 16 bases left between them. This CDR3 is built from 16 residues. The germline V gene encodes CDR1 LNHDA and CDR2 SQIVND (reference sequence). This CDR3 reads CASTMGPGSSYNEQFF. CDR3 coding DNA: TGTGCCAGTACCATGGGACCGGGGAGCTCCTACAATGAGCAGTTCTTC.

The J gene is TRBJ2-1, the V gene TRBV4-1; 11 bases align to TRBD2. This CDR3 has 18 amino acids. Trimming took 3 bases from V and 0 from J; bases not matched to a gene: 7. Germline CDR1 and CDR2: MGHRA and YSYEKL. The CDR3 DNA follows: TGCGCCAGCAGCCACCGACTAGCGGGGCGTAGCTCCTACAATGAGCAGTTCTTC. This gives the protein CASSHRLAGRSSYNEQFF.

This clonotype was counted at least ten times. The chain has TRBV2 and TRBJ2-1; D might be TRBD1 (6 bases). The CDR3 extends over 13 amino acids. CDR1 SNHLY and CDR2 FYNNEI come from the germline V gene. Trimming stripped 7 bases from V and 3 bases from J, with 10 bases between. CDR3 protein: CASNLDSYNEQFF. As DNA, the CDR3 is TGTGCCAGCAACCTGGACAGCTACAATGAGCAGTTCTTC. Full variable domain (rest looked up from reference TRBV2 and TRBJ2-1): EPEVTQTPSHQVTQMGQEVILRCVPISNHLYFYWYRQILGQKVEFLVSFYNNEISEKSEIFDDQFSVERPDGSNFTLKIRSTKLEDSAMYFCASNLDSYNEQFFGPGTRLTVL.

This clonotype was observed a few times. The J gene is TRBJ2-7, the V gene TRBV6-5; a possible D gene is TRBD1 (6 bases). V dropped 5 bases and J dropped 0 bases, with 11 bases sitting between them. The germline CDR1 and CDR2 sequences are MNHEY and SVGAGI. CDR3 length: 14 residues. CDR3 sequence (DNA): TGTGCCAGCAGTGGGCAGGGGAGCTCCTACGAGCAGTACTTC. Translation: CASSGQGSSYEQYF.

The chain is built from TRBV6-1 and TRBJ2-1, with D possibly called TRBD1 or TRBD2 (6 bases each). This CDR3 contains 15 residues. V lost 4 bases, J lost 4 bases, and 14 bases lay in between. CDR1 MNHNS and CDR2 SASEGT come from the germline V gene. CDR3 sequence (DNA): TGTGCCAGCAGTGGAAGCGGAGGGGGGTACAATGAGCAGTTCTTC. This encodes CASSGSGGGYNEQFF.

This clonotype was seen at least ten times. The gene calls are TRBV12-5 and TRBJ1-6, with TRBD1 matching over 8 bases. This CDR3 spans 16 amino acids. CDR1 and CDR2 (germline): LGHNT, FRNRAP. V was pared by 6 bases and J by 6 bases, with 10 bases of the junction left unmatched. CDR3: CASGTQGAPFNSPLHF. The CDR3 nucleotides are TGTGCTAGTGGAACCCAGGGGGCCCCTTTTAATTCACCCCTCCACTTT. Variable domain in full (rest from reference TRBV12-5 and TRBJ1-6): DARVTQTPRHKVTEMGQEVTMRCQPILGHNTVFWYRQTMMQGLELLAYFRNRAPLDDSGMPKDRFSAEMPDATLATLKIQPSEPRDSAVYFCASGTQGAPFNSPLHFGNGTRLTVT.

This clonotype was detected ten times or more. The chain is built from TRBV6-5 and TRBJ2-6, with 10 positions matching TRBD2. J gave up 0 bases and V 5 bases, and 7 bases lay outside the gene matches. CDR1 is MNHEY and CDR2 is SVGAGI in the germline V gene. This CDR3 is 18 amino acids long. The CDR3 reads CASSKLSGGSSGANVLTF. Here the CDR3 DNA reads TGTGCCAGCAGTAAACTTAGCGGGGGGAGCTCTGGGGCCAACGTCCTGACTTTC.

This clonotype turned up a few times. The chain has TRBV3-1 and TRBJ2-7, with TRBD2 matching over 13 bases. Germline V lookup: CDR1 LGHDT, CDR2 YNNKEL (reference sequence). The CDR3 runs 17 residues. V shed 1 base and J 4 bases; nucleotides not matched to a gene: 7. The CDR3, as DNA: TGTGCCAGCAGCCAAGGGCTGGGACTAGCGGGATTATACGAGCAGTACTTC. It is translated as CASSQGLGLAGLYEQYF.

This clonotype was counted at least ten times. V usage is TRBV30 and J usage is TRBJ1-6; TRBD1 aligns across 8 bases. This CDR3 contains 15 residues. The J segment lost 5 bases and the V segment lost 5 bases, leaving 8 bases of the junction unmatched. CDR1 and CDR2 from the germline V gene are GTSNPN and SVGIG (reference sequence). The CDR3 is CAWARTGNHNSPLHF. CDR3 DNA sequence: TGTGCCTGGGCGCGGACAGGGAACCATAATTCACCCCTCCACTTT.

A remark on this clonotype: Relative to the germline gene, one junction end is altered; a read error may explain this. The chain joins TRBV19 to TRBJ1-5; 7 nucleotides agree with TRBD1. Germline loops: CDR1 LNHDA, CDR2 SQIVND (reference sequence). The CDR3 extends over 16 amino acids. In DNA, the CDR3 is TGTGTCAGTCAACTACCAACCGGGACAGAGGCCCAGCCCCAGCATTTT. Translation gives CVSQLPTGTEAQPQHF.

The sample holds many counts of this clonotype. This rearrangement joins TRBV10-3 to TRBJ1-5, with D uncertain. Looked up from germline, CDR1 is ENHRY and CDR2 is SYGVKD. This CDR3 has 14 amino acids. V was pared by 7 bases and J by 0 bases, with 10 bases between. CDR3 coding DNA: TGTGCCATCAAACCCGCGAATAGCAATCAGCCCCAGCATTTT. Its translation: CAIKPANSNQPQHF.

This clonotype has only a few counts. The V and J genes are TRBV2 and TRBJ2-3; 9 bases fit TRBD1. The length of the CDR3 is 15 residues. Germline lookup yields CDR1 SNHLY and CDR2 FYNNEI. V lost 6 bases to trimming and J lost 1 base; unmatched junction nucleotides: 5. CDR3 nucleotide sequence: TGTGCCAGCAGAGCCGGGACAGGGCGCACAGATACGCAGTATTTT. Translated: CASRAGTGRTDTQYF.

J is TRBJ2-1 and V is TRBV24-1; D ambiguous. The CDR3 extends over 11 amino acids. Per germline, CDR1 KGHDR and CDR2 SFDVKD. The ends were cut back, 10 bases at V and 9 bases at J, with 12 bases in the middle. Here the CDR3 DNA reads TGTGCCACAAATGACGAGGCTGAGCAGTTCTTC. Amino acids: CATNDEAEQFF.